This T cell receptor (beta chain) derives from a study of blood T cell repertoires in COVID-19. Across the study: Samples taken during acute and convalescent COVID-19 were collected in the United States, Italy and Spain.

In the original workflow: Nucleated cell counts were estimated from reference gene primer amplification. Data came from immunoSEQ multiplex PCR; TCRdb stores just in-frame clones and leaves some out. That table supplies the V and J calls and clone size; D and trimming were determined from the DNA. The table shows about 190,000 clones, with 90% occurring only once. CDR3 length: 17 residues. Per the germline V gene, CDR1 is SGHDT and CDR2 is YYEEEE. V shed 4 bases and J shed 2 bases, with 19 bases lying between them. Sequencing was performed on peripheral blood. The clonotype originates from a man between 45 and 60 years old with acute or convalescent COVID-19. The V gene is TRBV5-6, the J gene TRBJ1-3; D is possibly TRBD1 (6 bases). Here the CDR3 reads CASSGKLGTPAGNTIYF. CDR3 sequence (DNA): TGTGCCAGCAGCGGGAAACTTGGGACACCGGCTGGAAACACCATATATTTT.